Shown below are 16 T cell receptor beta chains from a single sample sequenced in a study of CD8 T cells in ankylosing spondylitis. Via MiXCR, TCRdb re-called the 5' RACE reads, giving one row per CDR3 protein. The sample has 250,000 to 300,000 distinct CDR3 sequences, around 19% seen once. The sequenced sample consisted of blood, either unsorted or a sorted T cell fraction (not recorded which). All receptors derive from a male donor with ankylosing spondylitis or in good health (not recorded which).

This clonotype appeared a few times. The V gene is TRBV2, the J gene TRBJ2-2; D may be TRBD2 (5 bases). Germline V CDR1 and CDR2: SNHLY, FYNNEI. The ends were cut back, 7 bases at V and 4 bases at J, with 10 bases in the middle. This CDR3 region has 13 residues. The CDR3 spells CASTVEGTGELFF. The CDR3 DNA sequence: TGTGCCAGCACTGTCGAGGGCACCGGGGAGCTGTTTTTT.

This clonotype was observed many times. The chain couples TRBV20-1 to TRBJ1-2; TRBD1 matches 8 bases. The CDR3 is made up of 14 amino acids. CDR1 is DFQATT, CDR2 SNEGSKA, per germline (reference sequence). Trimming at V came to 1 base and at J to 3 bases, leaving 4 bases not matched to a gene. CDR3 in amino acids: CSARAADRDYGYTF. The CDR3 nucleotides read TGCAGTGCTAGAGCCGCGGACAGGGACTATGGCTACACCTTC.

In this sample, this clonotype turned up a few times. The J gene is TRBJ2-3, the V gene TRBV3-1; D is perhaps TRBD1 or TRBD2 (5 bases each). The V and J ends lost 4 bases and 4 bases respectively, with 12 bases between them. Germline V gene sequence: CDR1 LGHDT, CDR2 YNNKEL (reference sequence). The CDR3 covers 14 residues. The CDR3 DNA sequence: TGTGCCAGCAGCCTGGGACGTTTTTCAGATACGCAGTATTTT. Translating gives CASSLGRFSDTQYF.

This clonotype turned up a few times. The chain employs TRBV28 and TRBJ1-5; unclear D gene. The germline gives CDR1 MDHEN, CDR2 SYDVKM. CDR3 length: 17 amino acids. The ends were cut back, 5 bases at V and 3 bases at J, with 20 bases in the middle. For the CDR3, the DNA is TGTGCCAGCAGTAGTTATGCAGACCCCCGTTTCAATCAGCCCCAGCATTTT. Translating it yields CASSSYADPRFNQPQHF.

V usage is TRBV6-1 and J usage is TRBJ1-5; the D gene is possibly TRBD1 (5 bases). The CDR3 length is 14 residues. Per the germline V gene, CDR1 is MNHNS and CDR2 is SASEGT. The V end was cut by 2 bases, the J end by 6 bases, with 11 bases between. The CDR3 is CASSERGSGQPQHF. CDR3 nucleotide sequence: TGTGCCAGCAGTGAAAGGGGTTCAGGTCAGCCCCAGCATTTT.

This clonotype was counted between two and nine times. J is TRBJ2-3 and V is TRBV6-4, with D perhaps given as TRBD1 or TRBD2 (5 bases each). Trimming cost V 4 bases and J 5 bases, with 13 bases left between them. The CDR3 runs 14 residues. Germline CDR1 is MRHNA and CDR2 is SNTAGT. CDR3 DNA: TGTGCCAGCAGTGCTCGCTCGGGGCTAGATACGCAGTATTTT. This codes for CASSARSGLDTQYF.

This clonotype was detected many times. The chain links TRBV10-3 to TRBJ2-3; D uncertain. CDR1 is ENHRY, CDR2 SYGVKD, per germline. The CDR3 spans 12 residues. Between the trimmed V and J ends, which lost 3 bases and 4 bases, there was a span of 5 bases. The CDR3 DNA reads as TGTGCCATCAGTGACCTTGCAGATACGCAGTATTTT. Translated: CAISDLADTQYF.

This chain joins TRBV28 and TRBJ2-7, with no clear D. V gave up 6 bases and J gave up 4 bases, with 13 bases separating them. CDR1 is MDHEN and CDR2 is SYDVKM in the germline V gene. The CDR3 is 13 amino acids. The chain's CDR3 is CASSVSPGYEQYV. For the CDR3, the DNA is TGTGCCAGCAGCGTTAGCCCGGGTTACGAGCAGTACGTC.

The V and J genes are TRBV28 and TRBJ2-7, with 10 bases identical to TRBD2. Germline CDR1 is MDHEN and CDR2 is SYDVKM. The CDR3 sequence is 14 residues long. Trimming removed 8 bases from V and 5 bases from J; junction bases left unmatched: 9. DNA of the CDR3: TGTGCCAGCCGACCCTTAGCGGGAGGCCACGAGCAGTACGTC. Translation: CASRPLAGGHEQYV.

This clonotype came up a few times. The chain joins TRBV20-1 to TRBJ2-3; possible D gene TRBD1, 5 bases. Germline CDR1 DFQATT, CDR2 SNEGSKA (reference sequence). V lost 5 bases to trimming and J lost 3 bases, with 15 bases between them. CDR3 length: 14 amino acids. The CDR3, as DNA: TGCAGTGCTTGGACACAAATAAATACAGATACGCAGTATTTT. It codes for CSAWTQINTDTQYF.

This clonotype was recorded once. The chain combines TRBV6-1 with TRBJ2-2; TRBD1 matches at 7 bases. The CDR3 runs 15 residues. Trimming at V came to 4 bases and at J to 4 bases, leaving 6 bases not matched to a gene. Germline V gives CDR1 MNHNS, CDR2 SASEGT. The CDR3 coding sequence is TGTGCCAGCAGTGTCAACAGGGGCGGCACCGGGGAGCTGTTTTTT. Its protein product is CASSVNRGGTGELFF.

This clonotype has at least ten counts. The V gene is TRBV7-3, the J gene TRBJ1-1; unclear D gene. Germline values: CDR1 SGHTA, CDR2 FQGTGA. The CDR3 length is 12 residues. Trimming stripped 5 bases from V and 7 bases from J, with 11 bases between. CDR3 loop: CASSQGLGEAFF. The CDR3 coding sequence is TGTGCCAGCAGCCAAGGACTGGGTGAAGCTTTCTTT.

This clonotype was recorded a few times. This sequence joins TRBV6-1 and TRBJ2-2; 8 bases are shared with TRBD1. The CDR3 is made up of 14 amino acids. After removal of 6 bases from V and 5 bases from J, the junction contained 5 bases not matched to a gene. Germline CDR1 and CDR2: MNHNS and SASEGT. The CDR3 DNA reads TGTGCCAGCAGCCCGGACAGGGCTACCGGGGAGCTGTTTTTT. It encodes CASSPDRATGELFF.

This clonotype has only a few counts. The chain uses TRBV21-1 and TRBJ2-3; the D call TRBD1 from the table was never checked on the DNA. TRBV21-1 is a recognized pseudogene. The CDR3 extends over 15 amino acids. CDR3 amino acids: CASSRIQGRTDTQYF. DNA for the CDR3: TGTGCCAGCAGCCGAATACAGGGGCGGACAGATACGCAGTATTTT.

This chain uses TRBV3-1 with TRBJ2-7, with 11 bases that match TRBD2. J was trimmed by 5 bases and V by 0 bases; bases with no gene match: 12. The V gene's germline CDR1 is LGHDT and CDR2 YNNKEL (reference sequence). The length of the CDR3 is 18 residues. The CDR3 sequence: CASSQEGSSGRARNEQYV. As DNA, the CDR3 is TGTGCCAGCAGCCAAGAGGGGAGTAGCGGGAGGGCCAGAAACGAGCAGTACGTC.

The CDR3 bases are TGTGCCAGCGTGGGGGCCTATGGCTACACCTTC. Residues: CASVGAYGYTF. The gene calls are TRBV12-3 or TRBV12-4 and TRBJ1-2, with D perhaps TRBD1 (6 bases). V was pared by 8 bases and J by 4 bases, with 8 bases between. CDR3 length equals 11 residues.